This T cell receptor beta chain comes out of a study of metastatic and nonmetastatic thyroid tumors. Study-wide background: Repertoires of blood and of tissue (tumor or nodule) from malignant and benign thyroid patients were compared.

TCRdb reanalyzed the PCR reads with MiXCR. The sample shows some 18,000 clones, 30% to 40% of them seen only once. Before thyroid surgery, none of the patients had received any treatment. The table lists this clone with many counts. Its antigen remains unknown. Findings and caveats of the study: Relative to benign nodules, malignant thyroid tumors were reportedly characterized by significantly elevated TCR beta diversity in blood and tumor.

The CDR3 is 13 residues long. The trim removed 4 bases at V and 8 bases at J, leaving 6 bases unmatched. Germline V gene lookup returns CDR1 MDHEN and CDR2 SYDVKM. This chain links TRBV28 with TRBJ1-1; 8 bases are shared with TRBD1. This receptor was obtained from a male donor with papillary thyroid cancer or a benign thyroid nodule (not recorded which). Some clones in this sample may be carry-over from other donors' samples. Sequencing input: tumor tissue. DNA for the CDR3: TGTGCCAGCAGTTCTATCGCAGGGGGCGAAGCTTTCTTT. This encodes CASSSIAGGEAFF.